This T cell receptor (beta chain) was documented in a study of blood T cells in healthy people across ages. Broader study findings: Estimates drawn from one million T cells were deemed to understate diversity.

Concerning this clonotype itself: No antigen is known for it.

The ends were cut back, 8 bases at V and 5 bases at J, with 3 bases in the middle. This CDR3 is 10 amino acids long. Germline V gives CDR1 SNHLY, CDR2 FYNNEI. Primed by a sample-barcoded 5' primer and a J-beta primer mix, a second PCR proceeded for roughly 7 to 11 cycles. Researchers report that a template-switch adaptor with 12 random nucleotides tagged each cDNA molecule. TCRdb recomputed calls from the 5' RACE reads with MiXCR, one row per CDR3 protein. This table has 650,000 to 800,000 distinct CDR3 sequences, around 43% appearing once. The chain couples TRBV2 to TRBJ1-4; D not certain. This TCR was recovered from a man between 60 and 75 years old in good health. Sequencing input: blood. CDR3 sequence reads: CASLNEKLFF. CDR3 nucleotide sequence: TGTGCCAGCCTGAATGAAAAACTGTTTTTT. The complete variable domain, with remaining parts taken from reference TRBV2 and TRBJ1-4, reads EPEVTQTPSHQVTQMGQEVILRCVPISNHLYFYWYRQILGQKVEFLVSFYNNEISEKSEIFDDQFSVERPDGSNFTLKIRSTKLEDSAMYFCASLNEKLFFGSGTQLSVL.